The rows below give T cell receptor beta chains drawn from one sample of a study of cytomegalovirus exposure and HLA in healthy donors. TCRdb keeps only in-frame clones here, not all; method: immunoSEQ multiplex PCR. The sample holds about 99,000 clones; more than 75% are singletons and the top ten take around 5%. The specimen sequenced was PBMCs. These TCRs come from a woman aged 18-29 years in good health and CMV-seropositive. CDR3s include the opening cysteine and the closing phenylalanine or tryptophan. Each record gives: CDR3 protein, CDR3 DNA, clone size, CDR3 length, D gene, J gene, V gene. A D gene is named only where the DNA matches it firmly. Clone size appears in some rows only: once, few, many, or a class for an expanded clone.

CDR3 protein: CASSLETGVPYNEQFF
CDR3 DNA: TGCGCCAGCAGCTTGGAGACAGGGGTCCCCTACAATGAGCAGTTCTTC
clone size: NA
CDR3 length: 16
D gene: TRBD1
J gene: TRBJ2-1
V gene: TRBV5-1

CDR3 protein: CASSQDSGDRGQYGNTIYF
CDR3 DNA: TGCGCCAGCAGCCAAGATAGTGGCGACAGGGGGCAATATGGAAACACCATATATTTT
clone size: once
CDR3 length: 19
D gene: TRBD1
J gene: TRBJ1-3
V gene: TRBV4-1

CDR3 protein: CASGRGFNEQFF
CDR3 DNA: TGTGCCAGCGGCCGGGGGTTCAATGAGCAGTTCTTC
clone size: NA
CDR3 length: 12
D gene: NA
J gene: TRBJ2-1
V gene: TRBV9

CDR3 protein: CASSLGRGLGYTF
CDR3 DNA: TGTGCCAGCAGCTTGGGCAGGGGGCTTGGCTACACCTTC
clone size: NA
CDR3 length: 13
D gene: TRBD1
J gene: TRBJ1-2
V gene: TRBV5-4

CDR3 protein: CASSLGAGGFGEQFF
CDR3 DNA: TGTGCTAGCAGCTTAGGCGCAGGGGGTTTCGGTGAGCAGTTCTTC
clone size: NA
CDR3 length: 15
D gene: TRBD1
J gene: TRBJ2-1
V gene: TRBV7-7

CDR3 protein: CASSHGGVSYTF
CDR3 DNA: TGTGCCAGCAGCCATGGGGGGGTCAGCTACACCTTC
clone size: once
CDR3 length: 12
D gene: NA
J gene: TRBJ1-2
V gene: TRBV5-5

CDR3 protein: CASSYSIRGGETQYF
CDR3 DNA: TGTGCCAGCAGTTACTCGATCAGGGGAGGGGAGACCCAGTACTTC
clone size: NA
CDR3 length: 15
D gene: NA
J gene: TRBJ2-5
V gene: TRBV6-5

CDR3 protein: CARSCQGWHTQYF
CDR3 DNA: TGTGCCAGAAGTTGCCAGGGGTGGCATACGCAGTATTTT
clone size: NA
CDR3 length: 13
D gene: NA
J gene: TRBJ2-3
V gene: TRBV5-3

CDR3 protein: CASSIFGQQETQYF
CDR3 DNA: TGTGCCAGTAGTATTTTCGGACAGCAAGAGACCCAGTACTTC
clone size: NA
CDR3 length: 14
D gene: NA
J gene: TRBJ2-5
V gene: TRBV19

CDR3 protein: CASSLAEPEAFF
CDR3 DNA: TGTGCCAGCAGCTTGGCAGAACCTGAAGCTTTCTTT
clone size: few
CDR3 length: 12
D gene: NA
J gene: TRBJ1-1
V gene: TRBV5-5

CDR3 protein: CASGLVLEVWNEQYF
CDR3 DNA: TGTGCTAGTGGTTTGGTACTCGAGGTCTGGAACGAGCAGTACTTC
clone size: NA
CDR3 length: 15
D gene: NA
J gene: TRBJ2-7
V gene: TRBV12-5

CDR3 protein: CASSQAGGSFLTNEKLFF
CDR3 DNA: TGCGCCAGCAGCCAAGCAGGGGGCAGTTTCTTGACTAATGAAAAACTGTTTTTT
clone size: NA
CDR3 length: 18
D gene: TRBD1
J gene: TRBJ1-4
V gene: TRBV4-1

CDR3 protein: CATSSSGRLNYGYTF
CDR3 DNA: TGTGCCACCAGCAGTAGCGGACGGCTCAACTATGGCTACACCTTC
clone size: NA
CDR3 length: 15
D gene: NA
J gene: TRBJ1-2
V gene: TRBV15

CDR3 protein: CASSKPEESTDTQYF
CDR3 DNA: TGTGCCAGCAGCAAACCGGAGGAGAGCACAGATACGCAGTATTTT
clone size: NA
CDR3 length: 15
D gene: NA
J gene: TRBJ2-3
V gene: TRBV5-6

CDR3 protein: CASTSNTGELFF
CDR3 DNA: TGTGCCAGCACATCGAACACCGGGGAGCTGTTTTTT
clone size: NA
CDR3 length: 12
D gene: NA
J gene: TRBJ2-2
V gene: TRBV6-5

CDR3 protein: CASSQVVDRLGNYGYTF
CDR3 DNA: TGCGCCAGCAGCCAAGTGGTCGACAGGTTGGGAAACTATGGCTACACCTTC
clone size: few
CDR3 length: 17
D gene: NA
J gene: TRBJ1-2
V gene: TRBV4-1

CDR3 protein: CASSLTQGQYF
CDR3 DNA: TGTGCCAGCAGCTTAACCCAGGGCCAGTATTTT
clone size: NA
CDR3 length: 11
D gene: NA
J gene: TRBJ2-3
V gene: TRBV13